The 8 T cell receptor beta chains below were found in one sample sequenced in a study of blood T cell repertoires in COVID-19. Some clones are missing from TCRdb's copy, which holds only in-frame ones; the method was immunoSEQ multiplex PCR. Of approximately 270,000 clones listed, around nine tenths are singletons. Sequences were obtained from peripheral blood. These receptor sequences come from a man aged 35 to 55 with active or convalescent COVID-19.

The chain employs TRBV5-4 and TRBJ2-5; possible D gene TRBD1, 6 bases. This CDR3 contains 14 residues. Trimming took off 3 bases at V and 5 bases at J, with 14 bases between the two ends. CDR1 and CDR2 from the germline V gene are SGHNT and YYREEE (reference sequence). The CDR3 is CASSWGQGAETQYF. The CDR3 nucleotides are TGTGCCAGCAGCTGGGGGCAGGGTGCGGAGACCCAGTACTTC.

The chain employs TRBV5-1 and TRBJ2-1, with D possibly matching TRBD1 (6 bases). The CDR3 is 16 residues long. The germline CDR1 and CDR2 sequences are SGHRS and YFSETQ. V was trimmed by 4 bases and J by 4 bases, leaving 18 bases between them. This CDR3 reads CASSLSGRTGYNEQFF. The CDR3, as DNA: TGCGCCAGCAGCCTGTCGGGGCGTACAGGGTACAATGAGCAGTTCTTC.

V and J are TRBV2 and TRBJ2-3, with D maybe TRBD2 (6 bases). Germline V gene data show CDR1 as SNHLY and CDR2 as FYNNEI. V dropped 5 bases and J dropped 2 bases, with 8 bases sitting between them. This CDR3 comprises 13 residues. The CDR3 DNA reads TGTGCCAGCAGTCTGGACTACACAGATACGCAGTATTTT. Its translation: CASSLDYTDTQYF.

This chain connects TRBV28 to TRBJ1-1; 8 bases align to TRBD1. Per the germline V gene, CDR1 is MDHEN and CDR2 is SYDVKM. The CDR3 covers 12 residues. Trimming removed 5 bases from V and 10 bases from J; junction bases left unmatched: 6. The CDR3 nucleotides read TGTGCCAGCAGTGTAGGGGACAGGTTAGCTTTCTTT. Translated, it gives CASSVGDRLAFF.

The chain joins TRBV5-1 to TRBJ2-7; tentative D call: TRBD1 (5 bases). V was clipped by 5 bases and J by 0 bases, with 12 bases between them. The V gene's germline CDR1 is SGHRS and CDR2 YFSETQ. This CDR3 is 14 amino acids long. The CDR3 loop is CASRQGYSSYEQYF. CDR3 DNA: TGCGCCAGCAGGCAGGGTTACAGCTCCTACGAGCAGTACTTC.

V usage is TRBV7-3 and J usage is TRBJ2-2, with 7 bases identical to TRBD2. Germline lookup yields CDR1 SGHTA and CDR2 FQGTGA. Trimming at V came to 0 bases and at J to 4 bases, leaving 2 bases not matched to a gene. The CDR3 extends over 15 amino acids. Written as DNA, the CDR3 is TGTGCCAGCAGCTTAACCGGGACTACCACCGGGGAGCTGTTTTTT. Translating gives CASSLTGTTTGELFF.

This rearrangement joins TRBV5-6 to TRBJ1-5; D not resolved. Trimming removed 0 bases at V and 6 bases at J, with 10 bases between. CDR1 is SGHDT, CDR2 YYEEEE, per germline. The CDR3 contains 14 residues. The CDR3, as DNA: TGTGCCAGCAGCTTGGGCGTCCTCGGTCAGCCCCAGCATTTT. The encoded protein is CASSLGVLGQPQHF.

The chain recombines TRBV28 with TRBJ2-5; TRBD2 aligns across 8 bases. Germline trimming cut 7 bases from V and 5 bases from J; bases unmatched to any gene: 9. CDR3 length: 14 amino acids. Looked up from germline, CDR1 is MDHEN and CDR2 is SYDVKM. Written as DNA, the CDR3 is TGTGCCAGCAACTACGCGGGGGGTCGGGAGACCCAGTACTTC. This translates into CASNYAGGRETQYF.